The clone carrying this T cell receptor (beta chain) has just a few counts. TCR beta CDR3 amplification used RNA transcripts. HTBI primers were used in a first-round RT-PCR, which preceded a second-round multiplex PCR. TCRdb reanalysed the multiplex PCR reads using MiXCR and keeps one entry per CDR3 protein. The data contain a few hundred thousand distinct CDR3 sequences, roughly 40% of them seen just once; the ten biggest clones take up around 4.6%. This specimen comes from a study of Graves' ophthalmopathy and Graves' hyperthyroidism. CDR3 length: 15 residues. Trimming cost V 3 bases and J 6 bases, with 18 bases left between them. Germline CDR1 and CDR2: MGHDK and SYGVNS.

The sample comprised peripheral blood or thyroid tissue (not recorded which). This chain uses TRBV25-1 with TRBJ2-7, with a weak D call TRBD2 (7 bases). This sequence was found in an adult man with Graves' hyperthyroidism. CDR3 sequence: CASSDPSAGGREQYF. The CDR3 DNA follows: TGTGCCAGCAGTGACCCGTCTGCCGGGGGGCGCGAGCAGTACTTC.